Presented here are 28 T cell receptor beta chains from one specimen sequenced in a study of shared clonotypes between healthy human individuals. The method was immunoSEQ multiplex PCR; TCRdb's version includes in-frame clones alone and lacks a portion of them. The sample yields some 2.1 million clones, roughly 96% seen once. The specimen was naive CD4+ T cells sorted from blood. Subset reported: CD45RA+ positively selected. These receptors all come from a man younger than 30 in good health.

The chain recombines TRBV27 with TRBJ2-1; the D gene is possibly TRBD2 (6 bases). V lost 2 bases to trimming and J lost 5 bases, with 16 bases between them. The CDR3 extends over 16 amino acids. Germline-derived CDR1 and CDR2 are MNHEY and SMNVEV (reference sequence). The CDR3 reads CASSLSNGLLDNEQFF. CDR3 bases: TGTGCCAGCAGTTTAAGTAACGGACTATTAGACAATGAGCAGTTCTTC.

This chain joins TRBV5-6 and TRBJ2-2, with 10 bases matching TRBD1. Germline-derived CDR1 and CDR2 are SGHDT and YYEEEE. V lost 1 base, J lost 7 bases, and 7 bases stayed unmatched. This CDR3 is built from 16 residues. Here the CDR3 reads CASSLPTGGWIGELFF. The CDR3, as DNA: TGTGCCAGCAGCTTGCCGACAGGGGGCTGGATCGGGGAGCTGTTTTTT.

On this clone: This CDR3 is also generated by other DNA sequences in the sample. The genes are TRBV20-1 and TRBJ1-1; TRBD1 is a possible D gene (5 bases). The CDR3 loop spans 11 amino acids. Trimming took off 4 bases at V and 5 bases at J, with 8 bases between the two ends. Germline assignment: CDR1 DFQATT and CDR2 SNEGSKA (reference sequence). The CDR3 nucleotides read TGCAGTGCTAAACGGGGGACTGAAGCTTTCTTT. Protein sequence: CSAKRGTEAFF.

As for this clone: The sample holds other DNA sequences that translate to the same CDR3. The chain combines TRBV5-1 with TRBJ1-4; 8 nucleotides match TRBD1. The ends lost 0 bases at V and 8 bases at J; junction bases unmatched: 6. The CDR3 contains 15 residues. The germline gives CDR1 SGHRS, CDR2 YFSETQ. CDR3: CASSLAGQGGEKLFF. CDR3 DNA sequence: TGCGCCAGCAGCTTGGCAGGACAGGGTGGGGAAAAACTGTTTTTT.

The rearrangement links TRBV7-9 to TRBJ2-5; a weak D match, TRBD2 (5 bases). There are 16 residues in the CDR3. V was pared by 1 base and J by 5 bases, with 17 bases between. CDR1 is SEHNR, CDR2 FQNEAQ, per germline (reference sequence). CDR3 sequence (DNA): TGTGCCAGCAGCTTAGAAGGTAGTAGCGTGAAGGAGACCCAGTACTTC. Amino acid sequence: CASSLEGSSVKETQYF.

CDR3 loop: CASSDPGTSEAFF. The DNA for the CDR3 is TGCGCCAGCAGTGACCCCGGGACAAGTGAAGCTTTCTTT. The chain has TRBV10-1 and TRBJ1-1; D perhaps matches TRBD1 (6 bases). The V end lost 3 bases, the J end lost 7 bases, and 12 bases lay between the germline ends. Germline V gene lookup returns CDR1 WNHNN and CDR2 SYGVQD (reference sequence). The CDR3 extends over 13 amino acids.

On this clone: A much larger clone lies a single base off, so this may be a read error. The rearrangement links TRBV30 to TRBJ1-6, with 9 bases that match TRBD1. The junction had 2 bases not matched to a gene; V was cut back by 0 bases and J by 5 bases. The V gene's germline CDR1 is GTSNPN and CDR2 SVGIG (reference sequence). The CDR3 covers 15 residues. Written as DNA, the CDR3 is TGTGCCTGGAGTGTTGGGACAGGGCATAATTCACCCCTCCACTTT. The encoded protein is CAWSVGTGHNSPLHF.

The rearrangement uses TRBV29-1 and TRBJ2-4; TRBD2 aligns across 7 bases. Trimming at V came to 7 bases and at J to 9 bases, leaving 15 bases not matched to a gene. Germline V gene data show CDR1 as SQVTM and CDR2 as ANQGSEA. CDR3 size: 14 residues. Written as DNA, the CDR3 is TGCAGCGGACTAGCCGGAGGGGCCCCAAGCATTCAGTACTTC. It yields the protein CSGLAGGAPSIQYF.

This clone was seen only once. Other nucleotide sequences from this sample produce the same CDR3. V is TRBV5-4 and J is TRBJ1-1, with a weak D call TRBD1 (5 bases). Germline V CDR1 and CDR2: SGHNT, YYREEE (reference sequence). The V end lost 4 bases, the J end lost 1 base, and 14 bases lay between the germline ends. The CDR3 covers 15 residues. CDR3 DNA: TGTGCCAGCAGCCCGGTGGGCAGGGAGAACACTGAAGCTTTCTTT. Its translation is CASSPVGRENTEAFF.

This clone was seen repeatedly, ten times or more. The chain couples TRBV28 to TRBJ1-1, with 7 nucleotides matching TRBD1. The CDR3 is 13 residues long. Germline trimming cut 10 bases from V and 2 bases from J; bases unmatched to any gene: 7. The V gene's germline CDR1 is MDHEN and CDR2 SYDVKM. CDR3 in DNA: TGTGCCACCTGGGGACAGCCAAACACTGAAGCTTTCTTT. Protein product: CATWGQPNTEAFF.

The CDR3 loop is CASSQLTSGGSYNEQFF. The CDR3 nucleotides read TGTGCCAGCAGTCAACTTACTAGCGGGGGCTCCTACAATGAGCAGTTCTTC. The chain is built from TRBV2 and TRBJ2-1, with 11 bases identical to TRBD2. CDR3 length: 17 amino acids. Germline CDR1 SNHLY, CDR2 FYNNEI. V trimming: 5 bases; J trimming: 0 bases; junction bases outside the gene matches: 6.

The genes are TRBV7-9 and TRBJ1-2, with no clear D. The V gene's germline CDR1 is SEHNR and CDR2 FQNEAQ (reference sequence). Trimming removed 2 bases from V and 4 bases from J, with 14 bases in between. This CDR3 has 15 amino acids. CDR3 protein: CASSLSRDLFYGYTF. The CDR3 DNA follows: TGTGCCAGCAGCTTAAGTAGGGATTTGTTCTATGGCTACACCTTC.

The chain has TRBV2 and TRBJ1-5, with 9 nucleotides matching TRBD1. The CDR3 contains 16 residues. V trimming: 5 bases; J trimming: 0 bases; junction bases outside the gene matches: 5. Per germline, CDR1 SNHLY and CDR2 FYNNEI. The CDR3 reads CASSSRTGDSNQPQHF. For the CDR3, the DNA is TGTGCCAGCAGTTCAAGGACAGGGGATAGCAATCAGCCCCAGCATTTT.

V is TRBV29-1 and J is TRBJ1-3; maybe TRBD1 (5 bases). The V gene's germline CDR1 is SQVTM and CDR2 ANQGSEA. There are 15 residues in the CDR3. V was clipped by 1 base and J by 2 bases, with 12 bases between them. CDR3 bases: TGCAGCGTTGAAGCCCGGGGCTCTGCTGGAAACACCATATATTTT. It encodes CSVEARGSAGNTIYF.

The chain combines TRBV9 with TRBJ1-4; a weak D match, TRBD1 (5 bases). The V gene's germline CDR1 is SGDLS and CDR2 YYNGEE. The CDR3 is 16 residues long. V lost 4 bases and J lost 0, with 13 bases in between. Written as DNA, the CDR3 is TGTGCCAGCAGCCCCCGGAAGGACACAACTAATGAAAAACTGTTTTTT. Protein sequence: CASSPRKDTTNEKLFF. The full variable domain, in which reference TRBV9 and TRBJ1-4 provide the parts outside the CDR3, is DSGVTQTPKHLITATGQRVTLRCSPRSGDLSVYWYQQSLDQGLQFLIQYYNGEERAKGNILERFSAQQFPDLHSELNLSSLELGDSALYFCASSPRKDTTNEKLFFGSGTQLSVL.

This clone is a singleton in its sample. The gene calls are TRBV5-4 and TRBJ1-4; D gene uncertain. V lost 0 bases and J 1 base, leaving 4 bases between the germline ends. Germline V gene data show CDR1 as SGHNT and CDR2 as YYREEE (reference sequence). The CDR3 runs to 14 residues. CDR3 coding DNA: TGTGCCAGCAGCTTGGATCTAACTAATGAAAAACTGTTTTTT. It translates to CASSLDLTNEKLFF. The full variable domain, in which reference TRBV5-4 and TRBJ1-4 provide the parts outside the CDR3, is ETGVTQSPTHLIKTRGQQVTLRCSSQSGHNTVSWYQQALGQGPQFIFQYYREEENGRGNFPPRFSGLQFPNYSSELNVNALELDDSALYLCASSLDLTNEKLFFGSGTQLSVL.

This chain uses TRBV7-6 with TRBJ1-3; D not certain. The CDR3 covers 16 residues. The V gene's germline CDR1 is SGHVS and CDR2 FNYEAQ. V dropped 1 base and J dropped 0 bases, with 10 bases sitting between them. CDR3 coding DNA: TGTGCCAGCAGCTTAGTAGCGGGGATCTCTGGAAACACCATATATTTT. It specifies CASSLVAGISGNTIYF.

The CDR3 bases are TGTGCCAGCAGTGACGGCCTTGACAGATATTATAATGAAAAACTGTTTTTT. This codes for CASSDGLDRYYNEKLFF. V usage is TRBV6-1 and J usage is TRBJ1-4; a weak D match, TRBD1 (5 bases). V was shortened by 3 bases and J by 4 bases, with 18 bases between the two germline ends. CDR1 MNHNS and CDR2 SASEGT come from the germline V gene. The CDR3 length is 17 residues.

The rearrangement joins TRBV23-1 to TRBJ1-2; D is undetermined. TRBV23-1 is assigned to the ORF class and has an uncertain function. The V and J ends lost 4 bases and 1 base respectively, with 25 bases between them. The CDR3 contains 19 residues. The CDR3 protein is CASSPPHHRGLSCNYGYTF. The CDR3 nucleotides read TGCGCCAGCAGTCCACCCCACCATCGCGGGCTATCGTGTAACTATGGCTACACCTTC.

This clone was recorded only once. This chain joins TRBV6-1 and TRBJ1-5, with D uncertain. Trimming took off 8 bases at V and 4 bases at J, with 12 bases between the two ends. Germline CDR1 and CDR2: MNHNS and SASEGT. There are 13 residues in the CDR3. CDR3 DNA sequence: TGTGCCAGCTCCCTGGCCGAGAATCAGCCCCAGCATTTT. This sequence encodes CASSLAENQPQHF.

For this clone: Additional DNA sequences in this sample encode the identical CDR3. V and J are TRBV7-8 and TRBJ1-2; 10 nucleotides align to TRBD1. With 5 bases clipped from V and 2 bases from J, the junction kept 5 bases outside the gene matches. From germline, CDR1 is SGHVS and CDR2 FQNEAQ. This CDR3 comprises 15 residues. CDR3 coding DNA: TGTGCCAGCAGCAGATTGGGACAGGGGAACTATGGCTACACCTTC. It yields the protein CASSRLGQGNYGYTF.

In its sample, this clone was seen once. The V gene is TRBV7-2, the J gene TRBJ2-6, with 11 bases identical to TRBD2. CDR1 and CDR2 (germline): SGHTA, FQGNSA. V was clipped by 4 bases and J by 10 bases; unmatched bases: 12. This CDR3 comprises 17 residues. Here the CDR3 reads CASSSGHSGRALNVLTF. The CDR3, as DNA: TGTGCCAGCAGCTCGGGGCATAGCGGGAGGGCCCTAAACGTCCTGACTTTC.

This clone was recorded once. This chain uses TRBV5-6 with TRBJ2-5; 7 bases agree with TRBD2. V dropped 1 base and J dropped 4; count of bases not matched to a gene: 4. Germline CDR1 reads SGHDT; CDR2 reads YYEEEE. The CDR3 has 14 amino acids. In nucleotides, the CDR3 is TGTGCCAGCAGCTTGAGCGGGGCCCCAGAGACCCAGTACTTC. It is translated as CASSLSGAPETQYF.

A single count supports this clone. The rearrangement joins TRBV11-1 to TRBJ2-5; D is unresolved. Per germline, CDR1 SGHAT and CDR2 FQDESV (reference sequence). Trimming took off 5 bases at V and 5 bases at J, with 9 bases between the two ends. The CDR3 loop spans 12 amino acids. The CDR3 DNA reads as TGTGCCAGCAGCCTTGATGGGGAGACCCAGTACTTC. Translated: CASSLDGETQYF.

The V and J genes are TRBV5-6 and TRBJ2-5; 9 positions match TRBD2. Trimming cost V 1 base and J 1 base; bases outside gene matches: 5. CDR1 and CDR2 (germline): SGHDT, YYEEEE. This CDR3 has 16 residues. The CDR3 nucleotides are TGTGCCAGCAGCTTGCTAGCGGGATTGGCCCAAGAGACCCAGTACTTC. It specifies CASSLLAGLAQETQYF. The entire variable domain, with the rest obtained from reference TRBV5-6 and TRBJ2-5, is as follows: DAGVTQSPTHLIKTRGQQVTLRCSPKSGHDTVSWYQQALGQGPQFIFQYYEEEERQRGNFPDRFSGHQFPNYSSELNVNALLLGDSALYLCASSLLAGLAQETQYFGPGTRLLVL.

The rearrangement uses TRBV6-5 and TRBJ2-7; TRBD1 matches at 7 bases. There are 14 residues in the CDR3. The germline V gene has CDR1 MNHEY and CDR2 SVGAGI. V was clipped by 5 bases and J by 1 base; unmatched bases: 5. In nucleotides, the CDR3 is TGTGCCAGCAGTAACCGGGACAGATCCTACGAGCAGTACTTC. Its protein product is CASSNRDRSYEQYF.

V and J are TRBV19 and TRBJ1-5, with D unclear. V was trimmed by 5 bases and J by 1 base, leaving 15 bases between them. The CDR3 has 16 residues. Germline lookup yields CDR1 LNHDA and CDR2 SQIVND (reference sequence). CDR3 sequence: CASSLVRIGSNQPQHF. In nucleotides, the CDR3 is TGTGCCAGTAGTCTAGTCAGGATAGGAAGCAATCAGCCCCAGCATTTT.

The J gene is TRBJ1-3, the V gene TRBV30; D unresolved. The germline V and J ends were trimmed by 1 base and 5 bases, with 9 bases remaining between them. Germline lookup yields CDR1 GTSNPN and CDR2 SVGIG (reference sequence). CDR3 length equals 13 residues. CDR3 region: CAWSADLRNTIYF. CDR3 nucleotide sequence: TGTGCCTGGAGTGCAGATTTGAGAAACACCATATATTTT.